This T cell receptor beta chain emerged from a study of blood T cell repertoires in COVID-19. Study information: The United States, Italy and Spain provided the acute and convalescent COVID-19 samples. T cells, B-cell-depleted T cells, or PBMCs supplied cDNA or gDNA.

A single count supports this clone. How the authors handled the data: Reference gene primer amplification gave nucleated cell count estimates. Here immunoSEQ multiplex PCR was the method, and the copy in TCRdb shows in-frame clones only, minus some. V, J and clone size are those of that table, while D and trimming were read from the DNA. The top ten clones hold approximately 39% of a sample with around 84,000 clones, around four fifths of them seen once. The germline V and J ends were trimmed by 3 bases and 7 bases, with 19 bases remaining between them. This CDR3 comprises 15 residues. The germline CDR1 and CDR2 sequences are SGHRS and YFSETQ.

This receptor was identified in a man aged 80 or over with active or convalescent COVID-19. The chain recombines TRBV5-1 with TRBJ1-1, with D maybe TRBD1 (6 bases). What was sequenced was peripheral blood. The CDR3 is CASSSSLTGFGEAFF. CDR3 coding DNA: TGCGCCAGCAGCTCTAGCCTAACAGGGTTCGGTGAAGCTTTCTTT. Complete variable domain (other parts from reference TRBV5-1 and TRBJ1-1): KAGVTQTPRYLIKTRGQQVTLSCSPISGHRSVSWYQQTPGQGLQFLFEYFSETQRNKGNFPGRFSGRQFSNSRSEMNVSTLELGDSALYLCASSSSLTGFGEAFFGQGTRLTVV.